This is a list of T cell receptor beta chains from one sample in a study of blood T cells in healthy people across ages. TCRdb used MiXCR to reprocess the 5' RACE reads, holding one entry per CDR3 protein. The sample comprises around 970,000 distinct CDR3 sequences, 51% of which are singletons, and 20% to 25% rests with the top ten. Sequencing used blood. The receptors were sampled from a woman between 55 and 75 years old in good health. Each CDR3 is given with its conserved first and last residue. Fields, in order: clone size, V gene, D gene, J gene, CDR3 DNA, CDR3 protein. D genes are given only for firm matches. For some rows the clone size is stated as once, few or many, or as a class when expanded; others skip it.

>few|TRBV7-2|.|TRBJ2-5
TGTGCCAGCAGCTTATCCCAAACATGGGAGACCCAGTACTTC
CASSLSQTWETQYF
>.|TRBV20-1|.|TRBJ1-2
TGCAGTGCTCGAAACCAACCCGGCCTTGGCTACACCTTC
CSARNQPGLGYTF
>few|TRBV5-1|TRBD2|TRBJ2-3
TGCGCCAGCAGCTTGTGGCGGGAGACAGATACGCAGTATTTT
CASSLWRETDTQYF
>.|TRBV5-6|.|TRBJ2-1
TGTGCCAGCAGCTTGGGGCCAGTCCACGAGCAGTTCTTC
CASSLGPVHEQFF
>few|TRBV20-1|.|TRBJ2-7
TGCAGTGCTAGTCCCGGGTCGTACTACGAGCAGTACTTC
CSASPGSYYEQYF
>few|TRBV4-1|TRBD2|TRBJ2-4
TGCGCCAGCAGCCAAGAAGGGGGACTAGCGGGAATCCAGTACTTC
CASSQEGGLAGIQYF
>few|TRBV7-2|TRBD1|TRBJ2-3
TGTGCCAGCAGCTTAGGCGACAGGGTTAGCACAGATACGCAGTATTTT
CASSLGDRVSTDTQYF
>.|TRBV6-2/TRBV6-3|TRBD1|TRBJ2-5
TGTGCCAGCAGTTACACAGGGGGGTTTAGGGATGAGCAGTACTTC
CASSYTGGFRDEQYF
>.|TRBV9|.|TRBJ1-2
TGTGCCAGCAGCGTAGTACCATTTGGCTACACCTTC
CASSVVPFGYTF
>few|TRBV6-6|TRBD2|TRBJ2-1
TGTGCCAGCACTCGGATAGCGGGCGATAGCAGCGATGAGCAGTTCTTC
CASTRIAGDSSDEQFF
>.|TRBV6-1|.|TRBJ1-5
TGTGCCAGCAGTTTGAACAGAATACGCAATCAGCCCCAGCATTTT
CASSLNRIRNQPQHF
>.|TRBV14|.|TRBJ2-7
TGTGCCAGCAGCCAAGGATTAGACCGACAGACAGTTGGCTACGAGCAGTACTTC
CASSQGLDRQTVGYEQYF
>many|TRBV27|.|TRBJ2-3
TGTGCCAGCAGTCCCAGACAGGCAAGAAGCACAGATACGCAGTATTTT
CASSPRQARSTDTQYF
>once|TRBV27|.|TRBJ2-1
TGTGCCAGCAGTTTATCGCGATACGGGAGCTCCTACAATGAGCAGTTCTTC
CASSLSRYGSSYNEQFF
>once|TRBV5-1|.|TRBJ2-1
TGCGCCAGCAGCTTGGGCTCAGGGGACTACAATGAGCAGTTCTTC
CASSLGSGDYNEQFF
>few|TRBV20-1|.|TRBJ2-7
TGCAGTGCAGGGGGGGCCGACAAAAAAGTAAGCTCCTACGAGCAGTACTTC
CSAGGADKKVSSYEQYF
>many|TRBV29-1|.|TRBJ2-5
TGCAGCGCTGAGGTGTTGCGGTGGGAGACCCAGTACTTC
CSAEVLRWETQYF
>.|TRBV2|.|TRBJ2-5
TGTGCCAGCAACTCGGCACGAGGGCAGGAGACCCAGTACTTC
CASNSARGQETQYF
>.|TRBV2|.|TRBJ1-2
TGTGCCAGCAGTGAAGGTCGAGGGGTTCTATCGGGCTACACCTTC
CASSEGRGVLSGYTF
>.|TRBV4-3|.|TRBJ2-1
TGCGCCAGCAGCCAAGAGAGGTCTAGTAGAGTCTACAATGAGCAGTTCTTC
CASSQERSSRVYNEQFF
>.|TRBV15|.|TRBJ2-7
TGTGCCACCAGCAGAGACGGGAGAGGCGAGCAGTACTTC
CATSRDGRGEQYF
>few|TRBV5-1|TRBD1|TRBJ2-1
TGCGCCAGCAGCTTGGGCTTCGACAGGGTCACCTACAATGAGCAGTTCTTC
CASSLGFDRVTYNEQFF
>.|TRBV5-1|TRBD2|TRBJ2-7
TGCGCCAGCAGCGCTAATACGGGACTAGCTGTCCACGAGCAGTACTTC
CASSANTGLAVHEQYF
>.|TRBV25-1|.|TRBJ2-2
TGTGCCAGCAGGCCCCAAGGGGCCGGGGAGCTGTTTTTT
CASRPQGAGELFF
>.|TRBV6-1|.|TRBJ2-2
TGTGCCAGCAGTGTACAGGGTACCCCCGGGGAGCTGTTTTTT
CASSVQGTPGELFF
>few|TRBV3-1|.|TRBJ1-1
TGTGCCAGCAGCCAAGATTGGAGGGGTACTGAAGCTTTCTTT
CASSQDWRGTEAFF
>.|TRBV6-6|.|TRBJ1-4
TGTGCCAGCAGTTATGCTGAAAAACTGTTTTTT
CASSYAEKLFF
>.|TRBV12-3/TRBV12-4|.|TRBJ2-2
TGTGCCAGCAGTTTTTTAGTAGCCGGGGAGCTGTTTTTT
CASSFLVAGELFF
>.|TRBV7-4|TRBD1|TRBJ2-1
TGTGCCAGCACCATCCGACAGGGAGATCATGAGCAGTTCTTC
CASTIRQGDHEQFF
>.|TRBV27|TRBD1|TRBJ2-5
TGTGCCAGCAGTAATACAGGGGGCATAGTGACCCAGTACTTC
CASSNTGGIVTQYF
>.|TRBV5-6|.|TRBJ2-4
TGTGCCAGCAGCTCCAGGGAAAGGCGGTACTTC
CASSSRERRYF
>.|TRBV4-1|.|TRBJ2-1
TGCGCCAGCAGCCAAACGGACGGCTACAATGAGCAGTTCTTC
CASSQTDGYNEQFF
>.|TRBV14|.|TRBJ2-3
TGTGCCAGCAGCCGTAGTTCCCCACCCACAGATACGCAGTATTTT
CASSRSSPPTDTQYF
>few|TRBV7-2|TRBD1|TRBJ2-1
TGTGCCAGCAGCGCTTACAGGGGTGGTAGTAATGAGCAGTTCTTC
CASSAYRGGSNEQFF
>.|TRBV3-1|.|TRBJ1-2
TGTGCCAGCAGCCAACGTGGTGGCCGACAGAGTGGCTACACCTTC
CASSQRGGRQSGYTF
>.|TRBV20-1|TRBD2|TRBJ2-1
TGCAGTGCTAGGGTCCTGGGGGCTAGCGGGAGAAATGAGCAGTTCTTC
CSARVLGASGRNEQFF
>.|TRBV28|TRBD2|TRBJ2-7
TGTGCCAGCACGCCTAGCGGGAGCTACGAGCAGTACTTC
CASTPSGSYEQYF
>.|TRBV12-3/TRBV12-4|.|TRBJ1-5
TGTGCCAGCAAAATGAGCGGGGGTCGGTGGCCCCAGCATTTT
CASKMSGGRWPQHF
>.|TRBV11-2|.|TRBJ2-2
TGTGCCAGCAGCTTTAGTTCTTTCGCCGGGGAGCTGTTTTTT
CASSFSSFAGELFF
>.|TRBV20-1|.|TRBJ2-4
TGCAGTGCCCCGGAGGGTGTATCCAAAAACATTCAGTACTTC
CSAPEGVSKNIQYF
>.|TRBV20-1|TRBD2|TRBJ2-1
TGCAGTGCTAGGTCGCTTCCCGGGAGGCATGAGCAGTTCTTC
CSARSLPGRHEQFF
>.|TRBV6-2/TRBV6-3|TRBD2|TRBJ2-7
TGTGCCAGCAGCTCCCTACTAGCGGAGAACTCCTACGAGCAGTACTTC
CASSSLLAENSYEQYF
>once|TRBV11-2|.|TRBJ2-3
TGTGCCAGCAGTTTCGGGCTAGGAGTAGATACGCAGTATTTT
CASSFGLGVDTQYF
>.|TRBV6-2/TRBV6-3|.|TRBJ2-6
TGTGCCAGCAGTTTTATCCCGGGACACAGCTCTGGGGCCAACGTCCTGACTTTC
CASSFIPGHSSGANVLTF
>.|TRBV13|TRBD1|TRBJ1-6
TGTGCCAGCAGCCGAGGGACAGGGATTACACCCCTCCACTTT
CASSRGTGITPLHF
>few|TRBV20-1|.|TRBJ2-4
TGCAGTGGAGAAAAAAACATTCAGTACTTC
CSGEKNIQYF
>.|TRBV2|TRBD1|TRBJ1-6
TGTGCCAGCAGCGAGACAGGGCCTGAGCTGCTCGTATATAATTCACCCCTCCACTTT
CASSETGPELLVYNSPLHF
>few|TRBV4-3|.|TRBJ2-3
TGCGCCAGCAGCCCAGGGACCGCGTCAGATACGCAGTATTTT
CASSPGTASDTQYF
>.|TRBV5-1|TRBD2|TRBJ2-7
TGCGCCAGCAGTCCGCGACTCCAGCGGGAATCCCACGAGCAGTACTTC
CASSPRLQRESHEQYF
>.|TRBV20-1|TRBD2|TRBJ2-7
TGCAGTGCTGCGAGACTAGCGGGTGTAATCAATGAGCAGTACTTC
CSAARLAGVINEQYF
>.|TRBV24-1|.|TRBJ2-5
TGTGCCACCAGTGATTCCCCCACGGAGACCCAGTACTTC
CATSDSPTETQYF
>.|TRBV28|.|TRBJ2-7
TGTGCCAGCAGTTTACCCACAGGCACTATCTCCTACGAGCAGTACTTC
CASSLPTGTISYEQYF
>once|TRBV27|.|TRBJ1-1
TGTGCCAGCAGTTTACAAAGAGCAGGGAGTCGAGCTTTCTTT
CASSLQRAGSRAFF
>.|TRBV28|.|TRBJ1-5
TGTGCCAGCAGTTTATACCGTATTAGCAATCAGCCCCAGCATTTT
CASSLYRISNQPQHF
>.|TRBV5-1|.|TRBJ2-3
TGCGCCAGCAGCGTCAACGCAGATACGCAGTATTTT
CASSVNADTQYF
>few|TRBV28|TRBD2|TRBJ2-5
TGTGCCAGCAGTTTAACCCCCGGGAGGGTGGAGACCCAGTACTTC
CASSLTPGRVETQYF
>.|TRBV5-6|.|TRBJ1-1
TGTGCCAGCAGACGAGGGGCAGGAATGAACACTGAAGCTTTCTTT
CASRRGAGMNTEAFF
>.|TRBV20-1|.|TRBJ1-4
TGCAGTGCTAGGAGGCTAGGGGAAAAACTGTTTTTT
CSARRLGEKLFF